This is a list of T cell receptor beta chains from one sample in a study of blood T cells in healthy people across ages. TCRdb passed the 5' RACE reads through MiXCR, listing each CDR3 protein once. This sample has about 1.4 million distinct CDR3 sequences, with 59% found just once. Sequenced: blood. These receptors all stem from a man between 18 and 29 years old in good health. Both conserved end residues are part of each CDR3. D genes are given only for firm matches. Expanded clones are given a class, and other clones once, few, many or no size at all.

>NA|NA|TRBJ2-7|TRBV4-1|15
CASSPGRGTSYEQYF
TGTGCCAGCAGCCCCGGAAGGGGGACAAGCTACGAGCAGTACTTC
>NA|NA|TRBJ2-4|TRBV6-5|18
CASSYPPLTRAAKNIQYF
TGTGCCAGCAGTTACCCACCCCTGACTAGGGCGGCCAAAAACATTCAGTACTTC
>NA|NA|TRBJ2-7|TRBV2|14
CASSEAPIPGEQYF
TGTGCCAGCAGTGAAGCGCCTATTCCAGGCGAGCAGTACTTC
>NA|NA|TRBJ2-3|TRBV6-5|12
CASSSDTHTQYF
TGTGCCAGCAGTTCCGACACTCATACGCAGTATTTT
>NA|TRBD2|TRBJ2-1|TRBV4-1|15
CASSQDGSGSNEQFF
TGCGCCAGCAGCCAAGACGGCAGCGGGAGCAATGAGCAGTTCTTC
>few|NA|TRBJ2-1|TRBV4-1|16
CASSQEDSPTYNEQFF
TGCGCCAGCAGCCAGGAAGACTCGCCGACCTACAATGAGCAGTTCTTC
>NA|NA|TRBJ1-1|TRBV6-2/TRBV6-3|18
CASSYWQGSSLMNTEAFF
TGTGCCAGCAGTTATTGGCAGGGCTCAAGCCTCATGAACACTGAAGCTTTCTTT
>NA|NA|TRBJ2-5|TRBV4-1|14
CASTQGGIVETQYF
TGCGCCAGCACCCAAGGGGGGATCGTCGAGACCCAGTACTTC
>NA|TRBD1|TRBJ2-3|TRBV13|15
CASSIRTGSVDTQYF
TGTGCCAGCAGCATAAGGACAGGGAGCGTGGATACGCAGTATTTT
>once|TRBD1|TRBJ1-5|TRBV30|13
CAWRDRAGQPQHF
TGTGCCTGGAGGGACAGGGCCGGACAGCCCCAGCATTTT
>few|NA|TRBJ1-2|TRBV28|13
CASTPRGGYGYTF
TGTGCCAGCACCCCCCGGGGCGGCTATGGCTACACCTTC
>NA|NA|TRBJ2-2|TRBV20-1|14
CSASDFVRGGELFF
TGCAGTGCTAGCGACTTCGTTAGGGGCGGGGAGCTGTTTTTT
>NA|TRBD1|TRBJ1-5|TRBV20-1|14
CSVPGQGFNQPQHF
TGCAGTGTCCCGGGACAGGGGTTCAATCAGCCCCAGCATTTT
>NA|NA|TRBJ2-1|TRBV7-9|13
CASSLQELNEQFF
TGTGCCAGCAGCTTGCAGGAACTCAATGAGCAGTTCTTC
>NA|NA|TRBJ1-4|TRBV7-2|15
CASSMVSGTNEKLFF
TGTGCCAGCAGTATGGTCTCGGGTACTAATGAAAAACTGTTTTTT
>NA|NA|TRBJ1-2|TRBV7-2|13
CASRTGGVGGYTF
TGTGCCAGCAGGACTGGTGGTGTGGGAGGCTACACCTTC
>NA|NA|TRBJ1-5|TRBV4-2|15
CASSQALNRDQPQHF
TGTGCCAGCAGCCAAGCATTGAACAGAGATCAGCCCCAGCATTTT
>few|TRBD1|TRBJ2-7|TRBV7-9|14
CASSPPTGGYEQYF
TGTGCCAGCAGCCCCCCGACAGGGGGCTACGAGCAGTACTTC
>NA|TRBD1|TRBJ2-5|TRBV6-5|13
CASSETGPEIQYF
TGTGCCAGCAGTGAGACAGGGCCAGAGATCCAGTACTTC
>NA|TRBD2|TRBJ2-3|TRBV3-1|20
CASSQVVLLIAGEDTDTQYF
TGTGCCAGCAGCCAAGTAGTCCTCCTGATAGCGGGAGAAGACACAGATACGCAGTATTTT
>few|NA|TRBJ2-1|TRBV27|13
CASSLAGTNEQFF
TGTGCCAGCAGCTTAGCAGGGACGAATGAGCAGTTCTTC
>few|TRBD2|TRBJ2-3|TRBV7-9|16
CASSLDSGGPTDTQYF
TGTGCCAGCAGCTTGGACAGCGGGGGACCCACAGATACGCAGTATTTT
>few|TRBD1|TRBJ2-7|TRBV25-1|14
CASSTRTGSYEQYF
TGTGCCAGCAGTACCCGGACAGGGTCCTACGAGCAGTACTTC
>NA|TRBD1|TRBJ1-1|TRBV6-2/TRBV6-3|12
CASSPDRGQAFF
TGTGCCAGCAGTCCCGACAGGGGTCAAGCTTTCTTT
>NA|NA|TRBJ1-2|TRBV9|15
CASSVEGLSEYGYTF
TGTGCCAGCAGCGTAGAGGGCTTATCGGAGTATGGCTACACCTTC
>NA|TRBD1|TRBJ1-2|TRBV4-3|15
CASSQDTPGGYGYTF
TGCGCCAGCAGCCAAGATACCCCAGGGGGGTATGGCTACACCTTC
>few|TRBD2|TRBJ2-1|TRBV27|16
CASSQSGASSYNEQFF
TGTGCCAGCAGCCAAAGCGGGGCGAGCTCCTACAATGAGCAGTTCTTC
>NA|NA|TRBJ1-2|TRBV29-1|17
CSTSRKLTGGLQYGYTF
TGCAGCACCTCAAGGAAGCTGACCGGGGGGTTACAATATGGCTACACCTTC